This T cell receptor beta chain was observed in a study of CD8 T cells in Susac syndrome. Study context: Patients with Susac syndrome were therapy-naive, taking corticosteroids, with some also receiving intravenous immunoglobulin, or taking intravenous immunoglobulin alone at the time their blood was drawn.

Random hexamers served to reverse transcribe about 0.45 to 1 ug RNA. TCRdb itself ran the immunoSEQ multiplex PCR reads through MiXCR, one entry per CDR3 protein. The sample holds about 130,000 distinct CDR3 sequences, about 93% seen once. Study-level points and caveats: The authors acknowledged that their TCR sequencing and HLA analysis involved a relatively small number of individuals. Susac-specific public clones were found in both the total CD8+ and the CD8+ TEMRA repertoires, with some 15 in the former and five in the latter.

In regard to this clonotype: Antigen unknown.

This receptor was obtained from a human donor with Susac syndrome. Source material: CD8+ T cells from PBMCs.

The chain's CDR3 is CASSLHRQGTDEQYF. Written as DNA, the CDR3 is TGTGCCAGCAGCTTACATCGGCAGGGGACCGACGAGCAGTACTTC. The rearrangement joins TRBV7-3 to TRBJ2-7; TRBD1 is a possible D gene (6 bases). From germline, CDR1 is SGHTA and CDR2 FQGTGA. CDR3 length equals 15 residues. The V gene lost 2 bases and the J gene lost 5 bases, with 16 bases spanning the gap.